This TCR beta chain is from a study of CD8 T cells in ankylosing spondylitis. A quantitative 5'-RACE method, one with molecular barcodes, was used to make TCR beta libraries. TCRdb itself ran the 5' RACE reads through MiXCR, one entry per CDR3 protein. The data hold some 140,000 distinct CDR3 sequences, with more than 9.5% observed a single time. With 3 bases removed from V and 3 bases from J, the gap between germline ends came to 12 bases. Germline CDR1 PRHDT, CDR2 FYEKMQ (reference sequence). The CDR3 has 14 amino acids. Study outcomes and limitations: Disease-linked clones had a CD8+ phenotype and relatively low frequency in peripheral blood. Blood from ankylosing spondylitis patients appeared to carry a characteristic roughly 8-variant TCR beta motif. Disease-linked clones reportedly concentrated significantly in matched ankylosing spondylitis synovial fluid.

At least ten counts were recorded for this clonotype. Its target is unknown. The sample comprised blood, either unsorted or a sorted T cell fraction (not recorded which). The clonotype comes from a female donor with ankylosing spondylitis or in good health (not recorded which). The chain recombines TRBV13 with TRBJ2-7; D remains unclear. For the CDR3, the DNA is TGTGCCAGCAGCTTCGACGGGCACCGCTACGAGCAGTACTTC. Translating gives CASSFDGHRYEQYF.